One and the same sample provided the 13 T cell receptor beta chains below, sequenced in a study of T cells in Graves' hyperthyroidism and ophthalmopathy. RNA transcripts provided the source from which TCR beta CDR3 regions were amplified. The HTBI primer set was used in a first-round RT-PCR of the TCR CDR3. TCRdb re-called the multiplex PCR reads with MiXCR, one entry per CDR3 protein. Of some 320,000 distinct CDR3 sequences listed, approximately 15% are singletons. The sample consisted of blood. These receptor sequences come from a woman aged 40 to 50 with Graves' ophthalmopathy.

This chain uses TRBV7-9 with TRBJ1-2; no definite D call. Germline V gene sequence: CDR1 SEHNR, CDR2 FQNEAQ (reference sequence). This CDR3 region has 14 residues. V dropped 4 bases and J dropped 4 bases, with 13 bases sitting between them. DNA of the CDR3: TGTGCCAGCAGCTCCGTACAGAAACTCTATGGCTACACCTTC. Its protein is CASSSVQKLYGYTF.

A word on this clonotype: This may arise from a read error, as a much more abundant clone is one base away. The chain combines TRBV2 with TRBJ1-2; 7 bases align to TRBD1. This CDR3 is 15 amino acids long. The germline V gene has CDR1 SNHLY and CDR2 FYNNEI. The CDR3: CASTRTGQNNCGYTF. DNA for the CDR3: TGTGCCAGCACCCGGACAGGCCAAAATAACTGTGGCTACACCTTC.

There are many counts of this clonotype. The chain combines TRBV2 with TRBJ2-3, with a tentative D call TRBD1 (5 bases). This CDR3 spans 12 amino acids. Germline lookup yields CDR1 SNHLY and CDR2 FYNNEI. Trimming cost V 5 bases and J 5 bases, with 8 bases left between them. This CDR3 is CASSQRGDTQYF. The CDR3 bases are TGTGCCAGCAGTCAAAGGGGAGATACGCAGTATTTT.

This clonotype was seen a few times. The CDR3 spells CSVEEGYTF. The DNA of the CDR3 is TGCAGCGTTGAAGAAGGCTACACCTTC. This chain connects TRBV29-1 to TRBJ1-2; D gene ambiguous. The CDR3 is 9 residues long. Trimming shortened V by 0 bases and J by 8 bases, and 1 base separated the two germline ends. Germline lookup yields CDR1 SQVTM and CDR2 ANQGSEA.

This clonotype occurred many times. The chain uses TRBV12-3 or TRBV12-4 and TRBJ1-5; 7 nucleotides match TRBD1. The trim removed 5 bases at V and 2 bases at J, leaving 12 bases unmatched. The CDR3 extends over 17 amino acids. The DNA of the CDR3 is TGTGCCAGCAGTGGGGGGACAGCCCGGGCGGGCAATCAGCCCCAGCATTTT. This encodes CASSGGTARAGNQPQHF.

This clonotype showed up many times. The chain couples TRBV14 to TRBJ2-1; TRBD2 aligns across 11 bases. V lost 0 bases and J lost 3; bases outside the gene matches: 1. The CDR3 extends over 16 amino acids. CDR1 and CDR2 (germline): SGHDN, FVKESK. The CDR3 reads CASSQEGLADYNEQFF. As DNA, the CDR3 is TGTGCCAGCAGCCAAGAGGGACTAGCGGACTACAATGAGCAGTTCTTC. Combining the CDR3 with reference TRBV14 and TRBJ2-1 gives the whole variable domain EAGVTQFPSHSVIEKGQTVTLRCDPISGHDNLYWYRRVMGKEIKFLLHFVKESKQDESGMPNNRFLAERTGGTYSTLKVQPAELEDSGVYFCASSQEGLADYNEQFFGPGTRLTVL.

This chain uses TRBV10-3 with TRBJ2-3; tentatively, D is TRBD2 (6 bases). The germline CDR1 and CDR2 sequences are ENHRY and SYGVKD. The CDR3 consists of 18 residues. V was pared by 4 bases and J by 0 bases, with 20 bases between. CDR3 DNA: TGTGCCATCAGTGGTCCGGGACTCTCAACGACTAGCACAGATACGCAGTATTTT. Residues: CAISGPGLSTTSTDTQYF.

This clonotype was seen many times. The rearrangement links TRBV12-3 or TRBV12-4 to TRBJ2-5; TRBD1 matches at 9 bases. The CDR3 extends over 15 amino acids. V lost 5 bases and J lost 1; bases outside the gene matches: 5. CDR3 sequence (DNA): TGTGCCAGCAGTGAGACAGGGGGGATCCAAGAGACCCAGTACTTC. As protein: CASSETGGIQETQYF.

This clonotype was found many times. The V gene is TRBV28, the J gene TRBJ2-1, with 10 bases identical to TRBD2. Germline lookup yields CDR1 MDHEN and CDR2 SYDVKM. The V segment lost 1 base and the J segment 3 bases; nucleotides outside the gene matches: 12. The CDR3 contains 19 residues. The CDR3 sequence is CASSLLASGRARVYNEQFF. The DNA of the CDR3 is TGTGCCAGCAGTTTATTAGCCAGCGGGAGGGCCCGGGTCTACAATGAGCAGTTCTTC.

This clonotype was observed at least ten times. The chain has TRBV20-1 and TRBJ2-7; D is uncertain. The CDR3 totals 16 residues. V was trimmed by 0 bases and J by 2 bases, leaving 17 bases between them. Germline CDR1 and CDR2: DFQATT and SNEGSKA (reference sequence). In DNA form, the CDR3 reads TGCAGTGCTAGAGACCGAGTCCCCGGCTGCGCCTACGAGCAGTACTTC. This encodes CSARDRVPGCAYEQYF.

To note about this clonotype: Given a much more abundant clone one base away, this may be a read error. J is TRBJ2-7 and V is TRBV2; possibly TRBD2 for D (6 bases). The J call may be faulty, since TRBJ2-1 better matches the DNA end. Germline CDR1 and CDR2: SNHLY and FYNNEI. The CDR3 is 14 residues long. CDR3 DNA sequence: TGTGCCAGCAGCGGGGGACTCACCTCCTACGAGCAGTTCTTC. This codes for CASSGGLTSYEQFF.

The sample holds a few counts of this clonotype. The rearrangement uses TRBV30 and TRBJ2-3; a weak D match, TRBD2 (6 bases). Germline assignment: CDR1 GTSNPN and CDR2 SVGIG (reference sequence). The CDR3 runs to 16 residues. V dropped 1 base and J dropped 3 bases, with 17 bases sitting between them. CDR3 sequence (DNA): TGTGCCTGGAGTGAGAACCCGGGACTTATGACAGATACGCAGTATTTT. The encoded protein is CAWSENPGLMTDTQYF.

At least ten counts were recorded for this clonotype. The chain has TRBV6-1 and TRBJ1-2; TRBD1 agrees at 8 bases. This CDR3 comprises 15 residues. With 6 bases clipped from V and 3 bases from J, the junction kept 9 bases outside the gene matches. The germline gives CDR1 MNHNS, CDR2 SASEGT. This CDR3 is CASRDPGTGHYGYTF. The CDR3 nucleotides are TGTGCCAGCAGGGACCCCGGGACAGGACACTATGGCTACACCTTC.